The 30 T cell receptor beta chains given below trace back to one sample, sequenced in a study of regulatory T cells in long-lasting Graves disease. Building the TCR beta libraries relied on iRepertoire HTBI primers, and CDR3 regions underwent Arm-PCR. MiXCR, applied by TCRdb to the multiplex PCR reads, yields one record per CDR3 protein. The sample contains hundreds of thousands of distinct CDR3 sequences, 30% of which appear only once. Time point reported: persistent/refractory GD, antithyroid drugs over 5 years with positive TRAb. After RNA was extracted from PBMCs, the TCR library was made from it. Sequencing was performed on peripheral blood mononuclear cells (PBMCs), taken when the disease was refractory, from a patient treated with antithyroid drugs. The receptors were gathered from a female donor with Graves disease.

This rearrangement joins TRBV20-1 to TRBJ1-1; D gene uncertain. Trimming removed 6 bases at V and 1 base at J, with 12 bases between. Germline CDR1 and CDR2: DFQATT and SNEGSKA (reference sequence). The length of the CDR3 is 13 residues. The CDR3 DNA reads TGCAGTGCCGTCCGACATTCGAACACTGAAGCTTTCTTT. It yields the protein CSAVRHSNTEAFF.

This CDR3 is CASSQRTGVNTEAFF. DNA of the CDR3: TGTGCCAGCAGCCAGCGGACAGGGGTGAACACTGAAGCTTTCTTT. The chain combines TRBV3-1 with TRBJ1-1; TRBD1 matches 9 bases. V trimming: 3 bases; J trimming: 0 bases; junction bases outside the gene matches: 2. Germline assignment: CDR1 LGHDT and CDR2 YNNKEL (reference sequence). The CDR3 has 15 residues.

This chain uses TRBV19 with TRBJ1-1; 7 positions agree with TRBD1. V was clipped by 4 bases and J by 4 bases; unmatched bases: 6. The CDR3 runs to 14 residues. In germline, CDR1 is LNHDA, CDR2 SQIVND (reference sequence). CDR3 in amino acids: CASSNPGGGTEAFF. CDR3 nucleotides: TGTGCCAGTAGTAACCCAGGGGGAGGCACTGAAGCTTTCTTT.

This rearrangement joins TRBV3-1 to TRBJ1-1; D is possibly TRBD1 (5 bases). In germline, CDR1 is LGHDT, CDR2 YNNKEL (reference sequence). V lost 5 bases and J 12 bases, leaving 19 bases between the germline ends. The CDR3 contains 13 residues. DNA of the CDR3: TGTGCCAGCAGCTACTGGGGGGACCGGGAAACTTTCTTT. Protein: CASSYWGDRETFF.

Many counts were recorded for this clonotype. The chain joins TRBV6-1 to TRBJ2-7; D is ambiguous. Germline V gives CDR1 MNHNS, CDR2 SASEGT. CDR3 length: 12 amino acids. Trimming stripped 0 bases from V and 2 bases from J, with 2 bases between. The CDR3 coding sequence is TGTGCCAGCAGTGAAGCGCCCTACGAGCAGTACTTC. This translates into CASSEAPYEQYF.

This clonotype was counted many times. The chain carries TRBV6-1 and TRBJ1-6, with 8 bases identical to TRBD1. With V trimmed by 6 bases and J by 8 bases, 9 bases remained unmatched. The CDR3 length is 15 residues. The V gene's germline CDR1 is MNHNS and CDR2 SASEGT. Here the CDR3 reads CASRADRGADSPLHF. The CDR3 nucleotides are TGTGCCAGCAGGGCAGACAGGGGCGCGGATTCACCCCTCCACTTT.

The chain employs TRBV2 and TRBJ2-1; tentative D call: TRBD2 (6 bases). This CDR3 has 14 residues. In germline, CDR1 is SNHLY, CDR2 FYNNEI. V was pared by 6 bases and J by 4 bases, with 13 bases between. The CDR3 loop reads CASRDYVTYNEQFF. The CDR3 DNA sequence: TGTGCCAGCAGGGACTATGTGACGTACAATGAGCAGTTCTTC.

This clonotype showed up many times. This rearrangement joins TRBV11-2 to TRBJ1-4; 7 nucleotides match TRBD1. Looked up from germline, CDR1 is SGHAT and CDR2 is FQNNGV. V lost 4 bases, J lost 5 bases, and 4 bases stayed unmatched. The CDR3 contains 14 residues. Here the CDR3 reads CASSSGQKNEKLFF. Here the CDR3 DNA reads TGTGCCAGCAGCTCGGGACAGAAGAATGAAAAACTGTTTTTT.

The chain employs TRBV6-1 and TRBJ2-4, with D perhaps assigned TRBD1 or TRBD2 (5 bases each). Germline V CDR1 and CDR2: MNHNS, SASEGT. CDR3 length: 16 residues. Deletions cut 5 bases from V and 0 bases from J, with 14 bases between. CDR3 protein: CASSPGKRGAKNIQYF. DNA for the CDR3: TGTGCCAGCAGTCCCGGGAAGAGGGGAGCCAAAAACATTCAGTACTTC.

The chain employs TRBV12-3 or TRBV12-4 and TRBJ2-1; 8 bases are a match to TRBD1. This CDR3 is 15 amino acids long. The V gene end was trimmed by 5 bases and the J gene end by 4 bases; junction bases not matched to a gene: 7. CDR3 protein: CASSAGQGRYNEQFF. The CDR3 nucleotides read TGTGCCAGCAGTGCCGGACAGGGCAGATACAATGAGCAGTTCTTC.

A few counts support this clonotype. Since the CDR3 does not end with the conserved phenylalanine or tryptophan, this likely comes from a read error. The CDR3, as DNA: TGTGCCAGCAGTCACGACACGTTTGACTCTGGAAACACCATATATCTT. The encoded protein is CASSHDTFDSGNTIYL. The rearrangement uses TRBV2 and TRBJ1-3; D remains unclear. The germline V gene has CDR1 SNHLY and CDR2 FYNNEI. The CDR3 runs 16 residues. Trimming removed 5 bases from V and 0 bases from J, with 14 bases in between.

This clonotype was detected a few times. V usage is TRBV12-3 or TRBV12-4 and J usage is TRBJ2-7, with a tentative D call TRBD2 (6 bases). The V gene lost 6 bases and the J gene lost 7 bases, with 19 bases spanning the gap. The CDR3 length is 14 residues. DNA of the CDR3: TGTGCCAGCAGCTATATTCCCCGCGGGGAAGAGCAGTACTTC. Its protein is CASSYIPRGEEQYF.

This clonotype has a single count. J is TRBJ1-5 and V is TRBV7-2, with TRBD1 as a possible D gene (6 bases). Trimming took off 5 bases at V and 7 bases at J, with 18 bases between the two ends. Looked up from germline, CDR1 is SGHTA and CDR2 is FQGNSA. The CDR3 has 15 residues. CDR3: CASSPSGGQGQPQHF. The CDR3 DNA is TGTGCCAGCAGCCCTAGTGGGGGGCAGGGGCAGCCCCAGCATTTT.

The rearrangement joins TRBV25-1 to TRBJ2-7; weak D call: TRBD1 (6 bases). Trimming shortened V by 3 bases and J by 3 bases, and 15 bases separated the two germline ends. CDR3 size: 15 residues. The germline V gene encodes CDR1 MGHDK and CDR2 SYGVNS. CDR3 bases: TGTGCCAGCAGTGAGCCAGGGGTGAGGGGCTACGAGCAGTACTTC. Protein product: CASSEPGVRGYEQYF.

This clonotype was seen a few times. The chain links TRBV28 to TRBJ1-1; 8 nucleotides line up with TRBD1. Germline CDR1 and CDR2: MDHEN and SYDVKM. Unmatched junction bases numbered 17, after V lost 8 bases and J lost 0 bases. This CDR3 has 18 residues. CDR3 protein: CASSPQTGGKGLNTEAFF. CDR3 DNA sequence: TGTGCCAGCTCACCCCAAACAGGGGGAAAGGGGTTGAACACTGAAGCTTTCTTT. Full variable domain (outside the CDR3, taken from reference TRBV28 and TRBJ1-1): DVKVTQSSRYLVKRTGEKVFLECVQDMDHENMFWYRQDPGLGLRLIYFSYDVKMKEKGDIPEGYSVSREKKERFSLILESASTNQTSMYLCASSPQTGGKGLNTEAFFGQGTRLTVV.

This sequence joins TRBV25-1 and TRBJ2-5; D not resolved. Germline V CDR1 and CDR2: MGHDK, SYGVNS. The V and J ends lost 3 bases and 6 bases respectively, with 14 bases between them. The CDR3 runs to 14 residues. The CDR3 nucleotides are TGTGCCAGCAGTGAGGACGAGCCTGGGCAGACCCAGTACTTC. It encodes CASSEDEPGQTQYF.

Points on this clonotype: A much larger clone is a single base away; this may be a read error. The V and J genes are TRBV5-6 and TRBJ1-2, with a possible D match to TRBD1 (6 bases). The germline gives CDR1 SGHDT, CDR2 YYEEEE. V lost 4 bases, J lost 4 bases, and 11 bases lay in between. This CDR3 region has 13 residues. This chain's CDR3 is CASSMDSLYGYTF. The CDR3 region has the DNA TGTGCCAGCAGCATGGACAGCCTCTATGGCTACACCTTC.

On this clonotype: This may be a read error, as it is one base from a much larger clone. As the CDR3 is not closed by the conserved phenylalanine or tryptophan, this likely results from a read error. This chain links TRBV6-5 with TRBJ1-1; no reliable D call. CDR1 is MNHEY and CDR2 is SVGAGI in the germline V gene. The CDR3 loop spans 15 amino acids. V was shortened by 0 bases and J by 4 bases, with 12 bases between the two germline ends. In DNA, the CDR3 is TGTGCCAGCAGTTACTCGCTAGGGCTCAGCACTGAAGCTTTCTCT. It codes for CASSYSLGLSTEAFS.

This clonotype was seen only a few times. The V and J genes are TRBV6-2 or TRBV6-3 and TRBJ2-7; D call uncertain. Trimming cost V 5 bases and J 6 bases, with 17 bases left between them. The CDR3 loop spans 14 amino acids. CDR1 MNHEY and CDR2 SVGEGT come from the germline V gene. CDR3 coding DNA: TGTGCCAGCAGTGCCGGACGAAACGGTGGCGAGCAGTACTTC. Its translation: CASSAGRNGGEQYF.

This chain links TRBV30 with TRBJ2-4; D possibly corresponds to TRBD2 (5 bases). V was shortened by 1 base and J by 0 bases, with 7 bases between the two germline ends. This CDR3 is 14 amino acids long. Germline V gene lookup returns CDR1 GTSNPN and CDR2 SVGIG (reference sequence). The CDR3 sequence: CAWSGGLAKNIQYF. In nucleotides, the CDR3 is TGTGCCTGGAGTGGCGGACTAGCCAAAAACATTCAGTACTTC.

This chain connects TRBV7-9 to TRBJ2-5, with TRBD2 matching over 9 bases. The CDR3 has 14 amino acids. Trimming cost V 9 bases and J 5 bases; bases outside gene matches: 10. Germline V gene lookup returns CDR1 SEHNR and CDR2 FQNEAQ (reference sequence). The DNA for the CDR3 is TGTGCCAGTACCCGGACTAGCGCGACGGAGACCCAGTACTTC. Translating it yields CASTRTSATETQYF.

This clonotype turned up a few times. The genes are TRBV27 and TRBJ2-7; 9 bases fit TRBD1. The CDR3 sequence is 16 residues long. V was pared by 5 bases and J by 2 bases, with 10 bases of the junction left unmatched. Per the germline V gene, CDR1 is MNHEY and CDR2 is SMNVEV (reference sequence). The CDR3 sequence is CASSKTGTGIPYEQYF. The CDR3 bases are TGTGCCAGCAGTAAAACCGGGACAGGGATTCCCTACGAGCAGTACTTC.

The chain employs TRBV4-1 and TRBJ2-1; the match to TRBD2 covers 15 bases. V shed 4 bases and J 7 bases; nucleotides not matched to a gene: 8. CDR1 is MGHRA, CDR2 YSYEKL, per germline. The CDR3 is 17 residues long. CDR3 in amino acids: CASSPLGLAGGDNEQFF. CDR3 nucleotides: TGCGCCAGCAGCCCTCTGGGACTAGCGGGAGGAGATAATGAGCAGTTCTTC.

V usage is TRBV20-1 and J usage is TRBJ2-7; TRBD1 is a possible D gene (5 bases). CDR3 length equals 15 residues. Germline V gives CDR1 DFQATT, CDR2 SNEGSKA (reference sequence). V was cut by 0 bases and J by 2 bases, with 14 bases left in between. This CDR3 reads CSARDLGRGAYEQYF. The CDR3 nucleotides read TGCAGTGCTAGAGATTTGGGGCGTGGGGCCTACGAGCAGTACTTC.

J is TRBJ1-2 and V is TRBV7-2; a possible D gene is TRBD1 (6 bases). This CDR3 is 17 amino acids long. Trimming removed 5 bases from V and 4 bases from J, with 23 bases in between. The V gene's germline CDR1 is SGHTA and CDR2 FQGNSA. The CDR3 nucleotides are TGTGCCAGCAGCCCTAGCCGCGGGGGGACAACCTGCTATGGCTACACCTTC. It is translated as CASSPSRGGTTCYGYTF.

Only a few counts were recorded for this clonotype. This CDR3 is CSAGRITYF. The CDR3 DNA follows: TGCAGCGCCGGACGGATTACTTACTTC. The chain combines TRBV29-1 with TRBJ2-7; D unclear. The V gene's germline CDR1 is SQVTM and CDR2 ANQGSEA. Trimming left V 7 bases short and J 13 bases short, with 14 bases between. The CDR3 totals 9 residues.

This clonotype was counted ten times or more. V gene TRBV12-3 or TRBV12-4 combines with J gene TRBJ2-5, with TRBD2 matching 9 bases. CDR3 length: 16 residues. The J segment lost 6 bases and the V segment lost 2 bases, leaving 10 bases of the junction unmatched. For the CDR3, the DNA is TGTGCCAGCAGTTTATTGCTAGCGGGAATTGGAAAGACCCAGTACTTC. This gives the protein CASSLLLAGIGKTQYF.

The chain employs TRBV20-1 and TRBJ2-7; D unresolved. The CDR3 spans 12 residues. Trimming removed 5 bases at V and 0 bases at J, with 8 bases between. Germline assignment: CDR1 DFQATT and CDR2 SNEGSKA (reference sequence). DNA for the CDR3: TGCAGTGCTCAACACCACTCCTACGAGCAGTACTTC. This encodes CSAQHHSYEQYF.

V usage is TRBV12-3 or TRBV12-4 and J usage is TRBJ1-5; D not certain. The CDR3 contains 18 residues. Trimming removed 3 bases at V and 3 bases at J, with 21 bases between. The CDR3 is CASSFIMTQDPSNQPQHF. CDR3 in DNA: TGTGCCAGCAGTTTTATTATGACGCAGGACCCTTCCAATCAGCCCCAGCATTTT.

CDR3 residues: CASSKTGSTYEQYF. In DNA form, the CDR3 reads TGTGCCAGCAGTAAGACAGGGTCCACCTACGAGCAGTACTTC. The rearrangement uses TRBV6-1 and TRBJ2-7; the match to TRBD1 covers 7 bases. Germline-derived CDR1 and CDR2 are MNHNS and SASEGT. The CDR3 loop spans 14 amino acids. Losses at the gene ends were 5 bases for V and 2 bases for J; bases not matched to a gene: 6.